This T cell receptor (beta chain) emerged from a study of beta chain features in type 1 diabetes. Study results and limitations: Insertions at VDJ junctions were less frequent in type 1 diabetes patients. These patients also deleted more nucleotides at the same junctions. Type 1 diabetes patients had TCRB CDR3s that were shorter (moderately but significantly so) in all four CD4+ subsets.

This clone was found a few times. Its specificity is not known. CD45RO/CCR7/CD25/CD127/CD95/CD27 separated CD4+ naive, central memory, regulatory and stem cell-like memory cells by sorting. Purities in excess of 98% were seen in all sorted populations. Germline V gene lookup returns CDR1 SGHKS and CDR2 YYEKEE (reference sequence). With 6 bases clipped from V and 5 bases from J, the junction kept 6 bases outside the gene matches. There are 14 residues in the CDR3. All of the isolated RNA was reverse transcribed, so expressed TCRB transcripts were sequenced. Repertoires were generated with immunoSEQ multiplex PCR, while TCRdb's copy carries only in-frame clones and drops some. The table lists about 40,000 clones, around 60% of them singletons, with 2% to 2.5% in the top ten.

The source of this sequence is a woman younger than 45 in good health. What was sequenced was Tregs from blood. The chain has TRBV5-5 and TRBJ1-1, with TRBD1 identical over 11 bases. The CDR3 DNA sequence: TGTGCCAGCACGAAGGACAGGGGGCTTACTGAAGCTTTCTTT. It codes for CASTKDRGLTEAFF.